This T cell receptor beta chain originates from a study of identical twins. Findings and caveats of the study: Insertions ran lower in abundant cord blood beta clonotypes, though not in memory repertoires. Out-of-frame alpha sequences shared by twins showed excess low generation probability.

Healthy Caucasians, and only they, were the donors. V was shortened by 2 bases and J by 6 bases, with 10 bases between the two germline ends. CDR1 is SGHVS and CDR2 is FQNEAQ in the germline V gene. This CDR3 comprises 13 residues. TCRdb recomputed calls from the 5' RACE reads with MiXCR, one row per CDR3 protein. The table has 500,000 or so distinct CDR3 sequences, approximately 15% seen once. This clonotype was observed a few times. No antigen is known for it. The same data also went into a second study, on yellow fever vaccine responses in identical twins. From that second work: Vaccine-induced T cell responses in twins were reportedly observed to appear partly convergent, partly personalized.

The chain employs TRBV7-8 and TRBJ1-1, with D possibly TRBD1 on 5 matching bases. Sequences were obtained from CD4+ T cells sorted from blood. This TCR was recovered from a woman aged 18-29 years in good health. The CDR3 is CASSLWGDSEAFF. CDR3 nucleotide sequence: TGTGCCAGCAGCTTATGGGGGGACTCTGAAGCTTTCTTT.